Below are 27 T cell receptor beta chains sequenced from a single sample in a study of shared clonotypes between healthy human individuals. Here immunoSEQ multiplex PCR was the method, and the copy in TCRdb shows in-frame clones only, minus some. The data contain some 550,000 clones, more than 95% of them singletons. The sequenced material came from naive CD4+ T cells sorted from blood. Specified subset: CD45RA+ positively selected. The receptors stem from a woman between 25 and 40 years old in good health.

V usage is TRBV18 and J usage is TRBJ1-2; no reliable D call. The CDR3 sequence is 14 residues long. The germline gives CDR1 KGHSH, CDR2 LQKENI. V was pared by 2 bases and J by 6 bases, with 13 bases between. CDR3 region: CASSPALASNGYTF. The CDR3 DNA is TGTGCCAGCTCACCAGCGTTGGCTTCTAATGGCTACACCTTC.

A word on this clone: Other DNA sequences within the sample encode an identical CDR3. The rearrangement joins TRBV4-2 to TRBJ2-7; no reliable D call. With 0 bases removed from V and 4 bases from J, the gap between germline ends came to 7 bases. Germline V gene lookup returns CDR1 LGHNA and CDR2 YNFKEQ. There are 13 residues in the CDR3. The CDR3 DNA follows: TGTGCCAGCAGCCAAGATTGGGCGTACGAGCAGTACTTC. Amino acids: CASSQDWAYEQYF.

The J gene is TRBJ2-1, the V gene TRBV7-3, with 8 bases fitting TRBD1. V dropped 9 bases and J dropped 0; count of bases not matched to a gene: 1. The CDR3 loop spans 13 amino acids. The germline CDR1 and CDR2 sequences are SGHTA and FQGTGA. The DNA for the CDR3 is TGTGCCAGTACAGGGGGCTCCTACAATGAGCAGTTCTTC. Its protein product is CASTGGSYNEQFF.

V usage is TRBV7-3 and J usage is TRBJ2-5; TRBD2 matches 9 bases. The CDR3 extends over 15 amino acids. Germline V gene sequence: CDR1 SGHTA, CDR2 FQGTGA. V shed 2 bases and J 5 bases; nucleotides not matched to a gene: 6. The CDR3 DNA sequence: TGTGCCAGCAGCTTATCACCTAGCGGGACGGAGACCCAGTACTTC. Encoded protein: CASSLSPSGTETQYF.

The genes are TRBV15 and TRBJ2-7; TRBD1 matches 8 bases. The germline V gene encodes CDR1 LNHNV and CDR2 YYDKDF (reference sequence). With V trimmed by 2 bases and J by 5 bases, 5 bases remained unmatched. This CDR3 region has 14 residues. The CDR3 is CATSRRTGLDEQYF. The CDR3 nucleotides read TGTGCCACCAGCAGACGGACAGGGTTGGACGAGCAGTACTTC. The whole variable domain, filled in from reference TRBV15 and TRBJ2-7, reads DAMVIQNPRYQVTQFGKPVTLSCSQTLNHNVMYWYQQKSSQAPKLLFHYYDKDFNNEADTPDNFQSRRPNTSFCFLDIRSPGLGDTAMYLCATSRRTGLDEQYFGPGTRLTVT.

The CDR3 coding sequence is TGCAGCGTGTGCACTCAGGGGAGCGGCAATCAGCCCCAGCATTTT. It yields the protein CSVCTQGSGNQPQHF. This chain uses TRBV29-1 with TRBJ1-5; D is possibly TRBD1 (6 bases). The CDR3 is 15 amino acids. The V gene lost 6 bases and the J gene lost 2 bases, with 17 bases spanning the gap. Germline CDR1 reads SQVTM; CDR2 reads ANQGSEA.

The rearrangement links TRBV13 to TRBJ1-1; 8 bases are a match to TRBD1. V was clipped by 3 bases and J by 4 bases; unmatched bases: 4. The germline V gene has CDR1 PRHDT and CDR2 FYEKMQ (reference sequence). This CDR3 region has 14 residues. The CDR3 bases are TGTGCCAGCAGCTTGACAGGGGCCAGCACTGAAGCTTTCTTT. It encodes CASSLTGASTEAFF.

This rearrangement joins TRBV4-1 to TRBJ2-2; D is ambiguous. Trimming removed 0 bases at V and 4 bases at J, with 6 bases between. Germline values: CDR1 MGHRA, CDR2 YSYEKL. This CDR3 contains 14 residues. CDR3 sequence reads: CASSQDILTGELFF. As DNA, the CDR3 is TGCGCCAGCAGCCAAGATATCCTCACCGGGGAGCTGTTTTTT.

The chain uses TRBV28 and TRBJ1-5, with D possibly being TRBD1 (6 bases). The V gene's germline CDR1 is MDHEN and CDR2 SYDVKM. Between the trimmed V and J ends, which lost 2 bases and 3 bases, there was a span of 11 bases. The CDR3 sequence is 15 residues long. CDR3: CASSLRTVINQPQHF. The CDR3 DNA follows: TGTGCCAGCAGTTTACGGACAGTTATCAATCAGCCCCAGCATTTT.

The chain combines TRBV29-1 with TRBJ2-7, with 11 bases fitting TRBD1. Looked up from germline, CDR1 is SQVTM and CDR2 is ANQGSEA. J was trimmed by 3 bases and V by 4 bases; bases with no gene match: 5. The CDR3 covers 14 residues. The chain's CDR3 is CSVVIGTGGYEQYF. The CDR3 bases are TGCAGCGTTGTTATCGGGACAGGGGGCTACGAGCAGTACTTC.

The chain combines TRBV15 with TRBJ2-7, with 14 bases that match TRBD2. Germline loops: CDR1 LNHNV, CDR2 YYDKDF (reference sequence). The CDR3 loop spans 16 amino acids. V shed 5 bases, J shed 5 bases, and the junction held 8 bases outside the gene matches. The CDR3 loop is CATSGSTSGRADEQYF. The CDR3, as DNA: TGTGCCACCAGCGGGTCGACTAGCGGGAGGGCCGACGAGCAGTACTTC.

The genes are TRBV4-1 and TRBJ2-6, with D hard to call. V was shortened by 0 bases and J by 0 bases, with 3 bases between the two germline ends. CDR3 length equals 15 residues. CDR1 is MGHRA, CDR2 YSYEKL, per germline. Here the CDR3 DNA reads TGCGCCAGCAGCCAAGATGACTCTGGGGCCAACGTCCTGACTTTC. Protein: CASSQDDSGANVLTF.

The rearrangement joins TRBV28 to TRBJ2-7; 8 nucleotides align to TRBD2. The V and J ends lost 7 bases and 8 bases, in that order; junction bases with no gene match: 10. This CDR3 is built from 13 residues. In germline, CDR1 is MDHEN, CDR2 SYDVKM. The CDR3 is CASTGGTFPQQYF. CDR3 nucleotide sequence: TGTGCCAGCACGGGAGGGACTTTCCCCCAGCAGTACTTC. The complete variable domain, with remaining parts taken from reference TRBV28 and TRBJ2-7, reads DVKVTQSSRYLVKRTGEKVFLECVQDMDHENMFWYRQDPGLGLRLIYFSYDVKMKEKGDIPEGYSVSREKKERFSLILESASTNQTSMYLCASTGGTFPQQYFGPGTRLTVT.

This chain joins TRBV25-1 and TRBJ2-3; tentatively, D is TRBD2 (5 bases). The CDR3 length is 16 residues. Germline CDR1 MGHDK, CDR2 SYGVNS. Trimming took off 0 bases at V and 4 bases at J, with 14 bases between the two ends. The CDR3 region is CASSEYRGSGPDTQYF. The CDR3 DNA reads as TGTGCCAGCAGTGAATATCGAGGGAGCGGCCCAGATACGCAGTATTTT.

The chain employs TRBV6-5 and TRBJ2-7; D may match TRBD1 or TRBD2 (5 bases each). CDR3 length: 13 residues. Germline-derived CDR1 and CDR2 are MNHEY and SVGAGI. V shed 0 bases and J shed 9 bases, with 12 bases lying between them. CDR3 sequence: CASSYSPGTGQYF. The CDR3 DNA sequence: TGTGCCAGCAGTTACTCTCCCGGGACGGGGCAGTACTTC.

The V call is TRBV5-1, the J call TRBJ2-2; the match to TRBD2 covers 9 bases. Looked up from germline, CDR1 is SGHRS and CDR2 is YFSETQ. V lost 2 bases, J lost 1 base, and 3 bases stayed unmatched. The CDR3 extends over 16 amino acids. CDR3 DNA sequence: TGCGCCAGCAGCTTTTCTAGCGGGGTGAACACCGGGGAGCTGTTTTTT. Residues: CASSFSSGVNTGELFF. The whole variable domain, remainder taken from reference TRBV5-1 and TRBJ2-2, is KAGVTQTPRYLIKTRGQQVTLSCSPISGHRSVSWYQQTPGQGLQFLFEYFSETQRNKGNFPGRFSGRQFSNSRSEMNVSTLELGDSALYLCASSFSSGVNTGELFFGEGSRLTVL.

A single count supports this clone. V usage is TRBV11-2 and J usage is TRBJ2-5, with D possibly being TRBD2 (5 bases). Germline CDR1 and CDR2: SGHAT and FQNNGV. Trimming left V 3 bases short and J 5 bases short, with 19 bases between. This CDR3 is built from 16 residues. CDR3 DNA sequence: TGTGCCAGCAGCTTTGTGGGAGTGGGTAGGTGGGAGACCCAGTACTTC. Translating it yields CASSFVGVGRWETQYF.

The CDR3 DNA reads TGTGCCAGCAGCCAAGAGCAAGGCAGGGAATCCCATGGCTACACCTTC. It is translated as CASSQEQGRESHGYTF. This rearrangement joins TRBV4-2 to TRBJ1-2, with D possibly being TRBD1 (5 bases). The CDR3 extends over 16 amino acids. The germline V gene has CDR1 LGHNA and CDR2 YNFKEQ. Trimming shortened V by 0 bases and J by 6 bases, and 17 bases separated the two germline ends.

The gene calls are TRBV28 and TRBJ2-1, with 10 positions matching TRBD2. After removal of 7 bases from V and 6 bases from J, the junction contained 9 bases not matched to a gene. The CDR3 sequence is 15 residues long. CDR1 and CDR2 from the germline V gene are MDHEN and SYDVKM. The CDR3 region is CASTTLPSGSNEQFF. Written as DNA, the CDR3 is TGTGCCAGCACCACCCTCCCTAGCGGGAGCAATGAGCAGTTCTTC.

For the CDR3, the DNA is TGTGCCAGCAGCGTAGATCTTACGGCTGGGGCCAACGTCCTGACTTTC. It specifies CASSVDLTAGANVLTF. This sequence joins TRBV9 and TRBJ2-6, with D hard to call. CDR1 and CDR2 (germline): SGDLS, YYNGEE. The CDR3 length is 16 residues. V lost 0 bases to trimming and J lost 2 bases, with 9 bases between them.

The genes are TRBV7-6 and TRBJ2-7, with a weak D call TRBD2 (5 bases). CDR1 is SGHVS, CDR2 FNYEAQ, per germline. CDR3 size: 11 residues. Trimming stripped 5 bases from V and 9 bases from J, with 11 bases between. The CDR3: CASSPGVAQYF. CDR3 bases: TGTGCCAGCAGCCCCGGGGTGGCGCAGTACTTC.

V usage is TRBV28 and J usage is TRBJ2-7; D ambiguous. The CDR3 extends over 12 amino acids. The V and J ends lost 5 bases and 3 bases respectively, with 8 bases between them. Germline CDR1 MDHEN, CDR2 SYDVKM. CDR3 nucleotides: TGTGCCAGCAGTCCATCTGACTACGAGCAGTACTTC. It encodes CASSPSDYEQYF. The whole variable domain, filled in from reference TRBV28 and TRBJ2-7, reads DVKVTQSSRYLVKRTGEKVFLECVQDMDHENMFWYRQDPGLGLRLIYFSYDVKMKEKGDIPEGYSVSREKKERFSLILESASTNQTSMYLCASSPSDYEQYFGPGTRLTVT.

V is TRBV10-3 and J is TRBJ1-1, with D unresolved. The CDR3 covers 15 residues. Trimming stripped 6 bases from V and 2 bases from J, with 16 bases between. The germline gives CDR1 ENHRY, CDR2 SYGVKD. The DNA for the CDR3 is TGTGCCATCAGCGACGGCAGACAATTAAACACTGAAGCTTTCTTT. Protein sequence: CAISDGRQLNTEAFF.

The chain employs TRBV28 and TRBJ2-1, with a weak D call TRBD2 (5 bases). V gave up 6 bases and J gave up 2 bases, with 23 bases separating them. The length of the CDR3 is 18 residues. The germline CDR1 and CDR2 sequences are MDHEN and SYDVKM. The CDR3 loop reads CASRPPGYLPRAYNEQFF. The CDR3 DNA reads as TGTGCCAGCAGGCCCCCGGGCTACCTACCGAGGGCCTACAATGAGCAGTTCTTC.

This clone has only one observation. The chain joins TRBV7-6 to TRBJ2-7, with TRBD1 identical over 7 bases. There are 18 residues in the CDR3. Germline V gene sequence: CDR1 SGHVS, CDR2 FNYEAQ. The V gene end was trimmed by 1 base and the J gene end by 2 bases; junction bases not matched to a gene: 14. DNA for the CDR3: TGTGCCAGCAGCTTAGTTTCAACAGGGGCGAGGAAGGCCTACGAGCAGTACTTC. Protein sequence: CASSLVSTGARKAYEQYF.

The chain uses TRBV5-6 and TRBJ1-2, with D hard to call. The CDR3 has 12 amino acids. Germline CDR1 reads SGHDT; CDR2 reads YYEEEE. Trimming shortened V by 0 bases and J by 3 bases, and 3 bases separated the two germline ends. The CDR3 bases are TGTGCCAGCAGCTTGGGAGACTATGGCTACACCTTC. Its translation: CASSLGDYGYTF.

The V call is TRBV28, the J call TRBJ2-7; D unclear. There are 15 residues in the CDR3. Germline V gene sequence: CDR1 MDHEN, CDR2 SYDVKM. V was cut by 4 bases and J by 4 bases, with 17 bases left in between. CDR3 in amino acids: CASSSPGTVYYEQYF. The CDR3 DNA sequence: TGTGCCAGCAGTTCCCCCGGTACAGTCTATTACGAGCAGTACTTC.